This T cell receptor (beta chain) was sequenced for a study of long-term antiretroviral therapy in people with HIV. As regards this clone: Its antigen remains unknown.

V trimming: 5 bases; J trimming: 3 bases; junction bases outside the gene matches: 7. This CDR3 has 14 amino acids. CDR1 is PRHDT and CDR2 is FYEKMQ in the germline V gene (reference sequence). Study outcomes and limitations: Information pertaining to ART adherence, viral resistance or therapeutic modifications was not obtained.

Investigators performed immunoSEQ version v3.0 at survey level. Method: immunoSEQ multiplex PCR; TCRdb's copy keeps in-frame clones and lacks some. Among fewer than 25,000 clones listed, around 87% were seen once. The chain has TRBV13 and TRBJ2-7; TRBD1 matches 7 bases. This TCR was sampled from a woman between 45 and 60 years old with HIV. Material: unsorted PBMCs, obtained about 2.7 years after starting antiretroviral therapy. CDR3: CASSRTGTDYEQYF. CDR3 sequence (DNA): TGTGCCAGCAGCCGTACCGGGACAGACTACGAGCAGTACTTC.